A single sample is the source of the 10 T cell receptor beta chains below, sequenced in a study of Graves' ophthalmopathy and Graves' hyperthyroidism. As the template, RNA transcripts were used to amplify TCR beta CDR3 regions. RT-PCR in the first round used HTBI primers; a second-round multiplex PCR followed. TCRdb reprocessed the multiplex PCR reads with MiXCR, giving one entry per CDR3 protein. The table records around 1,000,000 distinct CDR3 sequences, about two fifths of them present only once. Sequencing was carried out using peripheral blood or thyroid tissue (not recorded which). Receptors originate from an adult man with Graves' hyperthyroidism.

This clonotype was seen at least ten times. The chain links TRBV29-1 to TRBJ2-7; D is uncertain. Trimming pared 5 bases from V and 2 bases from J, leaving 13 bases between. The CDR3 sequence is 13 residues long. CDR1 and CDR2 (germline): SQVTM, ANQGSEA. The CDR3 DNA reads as TGCAGCGTTAACCCCTCGAACACCTACGAGCAGTACTTC. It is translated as CSVNPSNTYEQYF.

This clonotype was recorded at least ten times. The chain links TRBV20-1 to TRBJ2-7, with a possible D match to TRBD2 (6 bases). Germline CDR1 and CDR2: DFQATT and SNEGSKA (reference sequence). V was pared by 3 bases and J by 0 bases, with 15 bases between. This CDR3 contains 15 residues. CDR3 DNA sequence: TGCAGTGCTAGCGTATACGGGGGTTACTCCTACGAGCAGTACTTC. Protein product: CSASVYGGYSYEQYF.

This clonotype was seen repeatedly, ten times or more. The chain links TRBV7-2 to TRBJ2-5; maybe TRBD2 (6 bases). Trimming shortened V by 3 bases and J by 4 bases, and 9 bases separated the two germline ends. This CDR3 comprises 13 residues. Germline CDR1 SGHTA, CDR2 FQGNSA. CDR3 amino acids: CASSFGLRETQYF. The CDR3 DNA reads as TGTGCCAGCAGCTTCGGACTAAGAGAGACCCAGTACTTC.

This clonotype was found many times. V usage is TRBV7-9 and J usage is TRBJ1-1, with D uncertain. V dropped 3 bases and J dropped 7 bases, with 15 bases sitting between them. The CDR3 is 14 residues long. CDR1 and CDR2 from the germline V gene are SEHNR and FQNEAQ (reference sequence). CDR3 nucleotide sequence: TGTGCCAGCAGCTTCCTAACGTCCAAAGATGAAGCTTTCTTT. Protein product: CASSFLTSKDEAFF.

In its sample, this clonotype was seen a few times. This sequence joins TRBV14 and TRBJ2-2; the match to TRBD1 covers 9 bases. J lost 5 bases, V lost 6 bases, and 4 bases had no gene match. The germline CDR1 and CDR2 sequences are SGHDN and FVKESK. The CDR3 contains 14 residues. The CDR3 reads CASRNRGQTGELFF. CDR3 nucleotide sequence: TGTGCCAGCAGAAACAGGGGGCAGACCGGGGAGCTGTTTTTT. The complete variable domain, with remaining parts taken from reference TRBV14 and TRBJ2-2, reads EAGVTQFPSHSVIEKGQTVTLRCDPISGHDNLYWYRRVMGKEIKFLLHFVKESKQDESGMPNNRFLAERTGGTYSTLKVQPAELEDSGVYFCASRNRGQTGELFFGEGSRLTVL.

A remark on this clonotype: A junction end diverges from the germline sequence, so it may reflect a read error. CDR3 loop: CSVAWDRAQVTQYF. DNA of the CDR3: TGCAGCGTTGCCTGGGACAGGGCCCAAGTGACCCAGTACTTC. The chain employs TRBV29-1 and TRBJ2-5; 9 bases agree with TRBD1. The CDR3 sequence is 14 residues long. Germline-derived CDR1 and CDR2 are SQVTM and ANQGSEA.

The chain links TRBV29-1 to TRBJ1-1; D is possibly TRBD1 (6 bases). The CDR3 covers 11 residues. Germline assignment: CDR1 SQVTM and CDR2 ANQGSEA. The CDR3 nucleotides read TGCAGTGACAGGTGGGACACTGAAGCTTTCTTT. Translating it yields CSDRWDTEAFF.

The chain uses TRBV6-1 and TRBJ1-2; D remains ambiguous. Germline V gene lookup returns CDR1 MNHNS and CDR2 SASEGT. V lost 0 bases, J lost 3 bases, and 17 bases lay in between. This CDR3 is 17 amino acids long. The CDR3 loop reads CASSEAFSLAFDYGYTF. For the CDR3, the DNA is TGTGCCAGCAGTGAAGCTTTTTCACTGGCGTTTGACTATGGCTACACCTTC.

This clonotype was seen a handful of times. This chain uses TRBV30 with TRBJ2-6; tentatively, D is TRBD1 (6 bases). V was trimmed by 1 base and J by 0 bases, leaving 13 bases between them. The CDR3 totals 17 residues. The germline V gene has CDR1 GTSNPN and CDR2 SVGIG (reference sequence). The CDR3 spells CAWSGTVGSSGANVLTF. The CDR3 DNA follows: TGTGCCTGGAGTGGGACAGTGGGAAGCTCTGGGGCCAACGTCCTGACTTTC.

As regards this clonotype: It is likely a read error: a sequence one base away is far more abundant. The CDR3 nucleotides are TGCGCCAGCAGCTTGGGGACTAGCGGGTCCTCCTACGAGCATTACTTC. Translation gives CASSLGTSGSSYEHYF. V usage is TRBV5-1 and J usage is TRBJ2-7; 11 nucleotides align to TRBD2. Germline V CDR1 and CDR2: SGHRS, YFSETQ. The CDR3 runs to 16 residues.